This T cell receptor beta chain was obtained from a study of T cell clones after liver transplantation. CDR1 is LNHDA, CDR2 SQIVND, per germline (reference sequence). The CDR3 has 15 residues. J gave up 10 bases and V 0 bases, and 1 base lay outside the gene matches. Libraries were prepared by immunoSEQ multiplex PCR; TCRdb keeps only in-frame clonotypes and omits some of them. The sample has approximately 25,000 clones, around three quarters seen once. Sequencing was performed on CD4+ T cells from blood, taken before liver transplant. This TCR was recovered from a human donor who received a liver transplant. The chain couples TRBV19 to TRBJ1-6; TRBD1 matches at 12 bases. The CDR3 region has the DNA TGTGCCAGTAGTATAGATGGGACAGGGGGCTCACCCCTCCACTTT. Translating it yields CASSIDGTGGSPLHF.